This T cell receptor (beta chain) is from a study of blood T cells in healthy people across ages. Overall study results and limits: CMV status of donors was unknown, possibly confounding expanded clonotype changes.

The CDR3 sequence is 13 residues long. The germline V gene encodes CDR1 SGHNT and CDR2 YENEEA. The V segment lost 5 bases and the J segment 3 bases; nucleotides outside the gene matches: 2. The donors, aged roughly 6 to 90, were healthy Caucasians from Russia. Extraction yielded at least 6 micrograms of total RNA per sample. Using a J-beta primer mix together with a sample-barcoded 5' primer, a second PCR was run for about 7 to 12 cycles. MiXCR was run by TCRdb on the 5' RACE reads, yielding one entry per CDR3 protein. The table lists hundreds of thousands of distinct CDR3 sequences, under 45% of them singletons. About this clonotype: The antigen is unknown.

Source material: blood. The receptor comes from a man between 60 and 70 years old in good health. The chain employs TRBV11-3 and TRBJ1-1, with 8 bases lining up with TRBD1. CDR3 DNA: TGTGCCAGCAGCAAACAGGGGGACACTGAAGCTTTCTTT. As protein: CASSKQGDTEAFF.